One sample yielded the 22 T cell receptor beta chains listed below, sequenced in a study of CD8+CD57+ T cells in acquired aplastic anemia. CD8+CD57+ cell expansion, shown by flow cytometry, had occurred in the patients selected for sequencing. It was genomic DNA that served as the template for profiling TCR beta VDJ and CDR3. One entry per CDR3 protein results from TCRdb running MiXCR on the reads. The sample contains just over 150,000 distinct CDR3 sequences, around half of which appear only once. Sequencing used sorted CD4+, CD8+, or CD8+CD57+ T cells (not recorded which) from PBMCs. These receptors were taken from a human donor with aplastic anemia.

This clonotype has at least ten counts. This chain connects TRBV7-6 to TRBJ2-1, with TRBD2 identical over 8 bases. Germline CDR1 and CDR2: SGHVS and FNYEAQ. V gave up 3 bases and J gave up 8 bases; unmatched junction bases: 12. The CDR3 has 16 amino acids. CDR3 loop: CASSFQGLASGHEQFF. CDR3 bases: TGTGCCAGCAGCTTCCAAGGACTAGCCTCGGGCCATGAGCAGTTCTTC.

The chain uses TRBV15 and TRBJ1-2; 10 nucleotides agree with TRBD1. Trimming cost V 5 bases and J 8 bases; bases outside gene matches: 5. The CDR3 length is 13 residues. Looked up from germline, CDR1 is LNHNV and CDR2 is YYDKDF (reference sequence). The CDR3 bases are TGTGCCACCAGCGAGGGGACAGGGGTAGGCTACACCTTC. This codes for CATSEGTGVGYTF.

Only one count was recorded for this clonotype. The J gene is TRBJ2-7, the V gene TRBV4-1; possible D gene TRBD2, 6 bases. Deletions cut 0 bases from V and 5 bases from J, with 14 bases between. Germline V lookup: CDR1 MGHRA, CDR2 YSYEKL. The length of the CDR3 is 15 residues. The CDR3 nucleotides are TGCGCCAGCAGCCAAGACATCGGGACTGGCAACGAGCAGTACTTC. Amino acids: CASSQDIGTGNEQYF.

V usage is TRBV19 and J usage is TRBJ2-1; D not resolved. Germline V gives CDR1 LNHDA, CDR2 SQIVND (reference sequence). The CDR3 contains 11 residues. V was pared by 6 bases and J by 6 bases, with 6 bases between. DNA of the CDR3: TGTGCCAGTAGGGGGTTCAATGAGCAGTTCTTC. Translating it yields CASRGFNEQFF.

The sample holds a few counts of this clonotype. CDR3 coding DNA: TGTGCCAGCTGGACAGGGGGCGTAGGAGCTTTCTTT. Amino acids: CASWTGGVGAFF. This chain joins TRBV10-3 and TRBJ1-1; 11 bases are shared with TRBD1. The CDR3 spans 12 residues. CDR1 is ENHRY and CDR2 is SYGVKD in the germline V gene. V lost 10 bases and J lost 10; bases outside the gene matches: 8.

This clonotype appeared many times. This chain connects TRBV7-6 to TRBJ2-3, with 9 bases matching TRBD2. Looked up from germline, CDR1 is SGHVS and CDR2 is FNYEAQ. The trim removed 1 base at V and 2 bases at J, leaving 13 bases unmatched. This CDR3 is built from 19 residues. The CDR3 nucleotides are TGTGCCAGCAGCTTAGACGAGTCCTCAGCGGGAGGCCACACAGATACGCAGTATTTT. Translated, it gives CASSLDESSAGGHTDTQYF.

As for this clonotype: A much larger clone differs by one base, so this may be a read error. The genes are TRBV5-1 and TRBJ2-1; D is ambiguous. This CDR3 has 15 residues. Looked up from germline, CDR1 is SGHRS and CDR2 is YFSETQ. V was trimmed by 1 base and J by 8 bases, leaving 16 bases between them. The CDR3 protein is CASSLYAEGNDEQFF. DNA for the CDR3: TGCGCCAGCAGCTTGTATGCGGAAGGGAACGATGAGCAGTTCTTC. The full variable domain, rest sourced from reference TRBV5-1 and TRBJ2-1, is KAGVTQTPRYLIKTRGQQVTLSCSPISGHRSVSWYQQTPGQGLQFLFEYFSETQRNKGNFPGRFSGRQFSNSRSEMNVSTLELGDSALYLCASSLYAEGNDEQFFGPGTRLTVL.

This clonotype was seen many times. This sequence joins TRBV12-3 or TRBV12-4 and TRBJ1-2; D is unclear. This CDR3 contains 11 residues. Trimming took 7 bases from V and 5 from J, leaving 8 bases between them. The CDR3 region is CASTLGYGYTF. DNA for the CDR3: TGTGCCAGCACCTTGGGATATGGCTACACCTTC.

The chain recombines TRBV5-1 with TRBJ1-2; perhaps TRBD1 as D (5 bases). Germline V gene data show CDR1 as SGHRS and CDR2 as YFSETQ. The CDR3 length is 17 residues. V lost 0 bases, J lost 4 bases, and 19 bases lay in between. CDR3 bases: TGCGCCAGCAGCTTGGGGTCTGTCTTGCAGGGCGGCTATGGCTACACCTTC. Its protein product is CASSLGSVLQGGYGYTF.

This clonotype was found many times. The chain is built from TRBV11-1 and TRBJ2-7; 9 nucleotides line up with TRBD2. The trim removed 8 bases at V and 7 bases at J, leaving 9 bases unmatched. CDR3 length: 13 amino acids. Germline V gene lookup returns CDR1 SGHAT and CDR2 FQDESV (reference sequence). The chain's CDR3 is CASGLAGGWEQYF. The CDR3 coding sequence is TGTGCCAGCGGACTGGCGGGAGGGTGGGAGCAGTACTTC.

The chain links TRBV7-9 to TRBJ1-1, with D possibly TRBD1 on 6 matching bases. Germline CDR1 reads SEHNR; CDR2 reads FQNEAQ (reference sequence). There are 14 residues in the CDR3. V was cut by 4 bases and J by 3 bases, with 12 bases left in between. DNA for the CDR3: TGTGCCAGCAGCTGGGGGGCTTCCCACACTGAAGCTTTCTTT. This translates into CASSWGASHTEAFF.

This clonotype was seen a single time. The CDR3 DNA reads TGTGCCAGCAGGAGGGGACAGGGGGCGCAAGGAAACTATGGCTACACCTTC. Amino acids: CASRRGQGAQGNYGYTF. The chain uses TRBV2 and TRBJ1-2, with 12 bases that match TRBD1. The ends lost 6 bases at V and 2 bases at J; junction bases unmatched: 10. CDR3 length equals 17 residues. Germline loops: CDR1 SNHLY, CDR2 FYNNEI.

A single count supports this clonotype. The V call is TRBV24-1, the J call TRBJ2-3; 8 bases agree with TRBD2. V shed 5 bases, J shed 4 bases, and the junction held 4 bases outside the gene matches. The CDR3 sequence is 14 residues long. CDR1 is KGHDR and CDR2 is SFDVKD in the germline V gene. CDR3 bases: TGTGCCACCAGTGCGGGGGGGGTCGCAGATACGCAGTATTTT. Residues: CATSAGGVADTQYF.

This rearrangement joins TRBV11-2 to TRBJ2-1; perhaps TRBD2 as D (6 bases). The CDR3 has 16 amino acids. The germline CDR1 and CDR2 sequences are SGHAT and FQNNGV. Trimming removed 5 bases at V and 3 bases at J, with 17 bases between. CDR3 residues: CASSLWRGTRYNEQFF. CDR3 nucleotide sequence: TGTGCCAGCAGCCTCTGGAGGGGCACCCGCTACAATGAGCAGTTCTTC.

Comments on this clonotype: With a much larger clone just one base away, this may be a read error. V gene TRBV10-3 combines with J gene TRBJ2-7; possible D gene TRBD2, 5 bases. The germline V gene encodes CDR1 ENHRY and CDR2 SYGVKD. The CDR3 contains 15 residues. Between the trimmed V and J ends, which lost 5 bases and 4 bases, there was a span of 18 bases. DNA for the CDR3: TGTGCCATCAGTTTGTTAGAGGGTTACCGGTACGAGCAGTACTTC. Translation gives CAISLLEGYRYEQYF.

The chain links TRBV6-1 to TRBJ1-2; no clear D. Trimming removed 6 bases at V and 5 bases at J, with 13 bases between. The CDR3 is 13 amino acids. From germline, CDR1 is MNHNS and CDR2 SASEGT. The CDR3 reads CASRLRTGYGYTF. In DNA, the CDR3 is TGTGCCAGCAGGCTCCGGACCGGGTATGGCTACACCTTC.

This sequence joins TRBV6-1 and TRBJ1-2; 7 nucleotides line up with TRBD1. The CDR3 is made up of 14 amino acids. The J segment lost 5 bases and the V segment lost 7 bases, leaving 10 bases of the junction unmatched. In germline, CDR1 is MNHNS, CDR2 SASEGT. The chain's CDR3 is CASTPGGRRYGYTF. The CDR3 DNA is TGTGCCAGCACTCCAGGGGGAAGACGATATGGCTACACCTTC.

Turning to this clonotype: A junction end diverges from the germline sequence, so it may reflect a read error. This chain links TRBV30 with TRBJ2-1, with D possibly being TRBD1 (7 bases). The CDR3 covers 11 residues. Germline values: CDR1 GTSNPN, CDR2 SVGIG (reference sequence). The CDR3 protein is CAWIRGVSLLF. The CDR3 coding sequence is TGTGCCTGGATCAGGGGGGTTTCGCTGCTCTTC.

Many counts were recorded for this clonotype. In nucleotides, the CDR3 is TGTGCCAGCAGCCCCGGGACTACAAACATCAATGAGCAGTTCTTC. Encoded protein: CASSPGTTNINEQFF. The chain couples TRBV12-3 or TRBV12-4 to TRBJ2-1; 7 bases line up with TRBD2. V lost 6 bases to trimming and J lost 6 bases; unmatched junction nucleotides: 11. The CDR3 has 15 amino acids.

This clonotype was seen ten or more times. The chain has TRBV14 and TRBJ2-7; the D is unclear. Germline CDR1 SGHDN, CDR2 FVKESK. V was shortened by 0 bases and J by 2 bases, with 11 bases between the two germline ends. The CDR3 consists of 15 residues. This chain's CDR3 is CASSQDRTYTYEQYF. Written as DNA, the CDR3 is TGTGCCAGCAGCCAAGATAGGACGTATACCTACGAGCAGTACTTC.

The V gene is TRBV30, the J gene TRBJ2-7; no clear D. Trimming removed 0 bases at V and 3 bases at J, with 15 bases between. The germline CDR1 and CDR2 sequences are GTSNPN and SVGIG (reference sequence). This CDR3 contains 15 residues. DNA for the CDR3: TGTGCCTGGAGTGTACGCTGGACCCGAGTCTACGAGCAGTACTTC. It encodes CAWSVRWTRVYEQYF.

In this sample, this clonotype turned up a few times. The rearrangement joins TRBV7-6 to TRBJ2-3, with 8 bases lining up with TRBD2. Germline CDR1 SGHVS, CDR2 FNYEAQ. The CDR3 runs 16 residues. V trimming: 3 bases; J trimming: 0 bases; junction bases outside the gene matches: 5. CDR3 coding DNA: TGTGCCAGCAGCTTGGCAGCGGGAGTTAGCACAGATACGCAGTATTTT. It encodes CASSLAAGVSTDTQYF.